Below are 28 T cell receptor beta chains sequenced from a single sample in a study of prognosis after radiotherapy for stage I lung cancer. The authors amplified TCR beta CDR3 from genomic DNA using two-round multiplex PCR. First-round PCR amplification was performed with primers specific to each TRBV and TRBJ gene. One entry per CDR3 protein, called by TCRdb with MiXCR from the multiplex PCR reads. The sample contains about 22,000 distinct CDR3 sequences, around 46% of which appear only once. The sequencing used PBMCs, collected before or after stereotactic body radiation therapy (not recorded which). These TCRs come from a donor aged 50 or older with non-small cell lung cancer.

This clonotype was picked up many times. V usage is TRBV19 and J usage is TRBJ2-7, with D hard to call. The length of the CDR3 is 14 residues. Germline-derived CDR1 and CDR2 are LNHDA and SQIVND (reference sequence). Trimming pared 0 bases from V and 0 bases from J, leaving 6 bases between. CDR3 loop: CASSIDGTSYEQYF. CDR3 DNA sequence: TGTGCCAGTAGTATAGATGGAACCTCCTACGAGCAGTACTTC.

The chain is built from TRBV7-3 and TRBJ2-2; D not certain. V was shortened by 4 bases and J by 9 bases, with 12 bases between the two germline ends. Germline-derived CDR1 and CDR2 are SGHTA and FQGTGA. The length of the CDR3 is 13 residues. The CDR3 sequence is CASSYTPTRELFF. The CDR3 bases are TGTGCCAGCAGCTACACTCCGACAAGGGAGCTGTTTTTT.

This clonotype was counted a few times. The chain joins TRBV7-9 to TRBJ2-5; 12 nucleotides line up with TRBD2. J gave up 1 base and V 4 bases, and 7 bases lay outside the gene matches. There are 17 residues in the CDR3. The germline V gene has CDR1 SEHNR and CDR2 FQNEAQ (reference sequence). CDR3 region: CASSSWTSGTLQETQYF. DNA for the CDR3: TGTGCCAGCAGCTCCTGGACTAGCGGGACGCTCCAAGAGACCCAGTACTTC. Based on the CDR3 plus reference TRBV7-9 and TRBJ2-5, the full variable domain is DTGVSQNPRHKITKRGQNVTFRCDPISEHNRLYWYRQTLGQGPEFLTYFQNEAQLEKSRLLSDRFSAERPKGSFSTLEIQRTEQGDSAMYLCASSSWTSGTLQETQYFGPGTRLLVL.

Concerning this clonotype itself: A far larger clone lies a single base away; this is likely a read error. The chain is built from TRBV7-2 and TRBJ2-1; unclear D gene. The germline V gene encodes CDR1 SGHTA and CDR2 FQGNSA. The CDR3 extends over 13 amino acids. CDR3 protein: CSSSHSPTHEQFF. For the CDR3, the DNA is TGTTCCAGCAGCCATAGCCCCACTCATGAGCAGTTCTTC.

Comment on this clonotype: The junction differs from germline at one of its ends, possibly a read error. DNA for the CDR3: TGTGCCAGCATCCAAACCGGGAGGGACACATATACGCAGTATTTT. Residues: CASIQTGRDTYTQYF. The rearrangement links TRBV7-3 to TRBJ2-3; 8 nucleotides agree with TRBD2. The CDR3 covers 15 residues. Germline CDR1 SGHTA, CDR2 FQGTGA.

Notes on this clonotype: The CDR3 ends on some other residue instead of the conserved phenylalanine or tryptophan, so this is likely a read error. V usage is TRBV12-3 or TRBV12-4 and J usage is TRBJ1-1; D remains unclear. This CDR3 region has 14 residues. This chain's CDR3 is CAGSLPGGNTEAFL. Written as DNA, the CDR3 is TGTGCCGGCAGTTTGCCCGGAGGGAACACTGAAGCTTTCCTT.

This clonotype was observed many times. The chain links TRBV7-2 to TRBJ2-7, with 10 positions matching TRBD1. Germline loops: CDR1 SGHTA, CDR2 FQGNSA. The CDR3 is 14 residues long. The J segment lost 6 bases and the V segment lost 3 bases, leaving 5 bases of the junction unmatched. The CDR3 sequence: CASSFDRGLGEQYF. The CDR3 DNA reads TGTGCCAGCAGCTTCGACAGGGGGCTGGGCGAGCAGTACTTC.

The chain uses TRBV6-2 or TRBV6-3 and TRBJ2-5, with TRBD2 matching 10 bases. Losses at the gene ends were 5 bases for V and 4 bases for J; bases not matched to a gene: 10. Per germline, CDR1 MNHEY and CDR2 SVGEGT. This CDR3 has 16 amino acids. CDR3 bases: TGTGCCAGCAGTCGGGTAGCGGGGGGTAAGGCAGAGACCCAGTACTTC. Its translation is CASSRVAGGKAETQYF.

In this sample, this clonotype turned up many times. The chain carries TRBV5-1 and TRBJ2-5; no reliable D call. V lost 7 bases to trimming and J lost 5 bases, with 15 bases between them. The CDR3 totals 13 residues. CDR1 SGHRS and CDR2 YFSETQ come from the germline V gene. CDR3: CASATGPSETQYF. CDR3 DNA: TGCGCCAGCGCGACCGGGCCCTCGGAGACCCAGTACTTC.

This clonotype has a count of ten or more. Since a much larger clone is just one base distant, this may be a read error. The J gene is TRBJ2-1, the V gene TRBV12-3 or TRBV12-4, with a tentative D call TRBD2 (6 bases). The CDR3 has 13 residues. Trimming shortened V by 3 bases and J by 7 bases, and 10 bases separated the two germline ends. The CDR3 loop reads CASSFCAGNEQFF. As DNA, the CDR3 is TGTGCCAGCAGTTTTTGTGCGGGGAATGAGCAGTTCTTC.

This clonotype was counted between two and nine times. This chain uses TRBV6-2 or TRBV6-3 with TRBJ2-2, with a tentative D call TRBD2 (6 bases). Trimming stripped 0 bases from V and 8 bases from J, with 13 bases between. The germline gives CDR1 MNHEY, CDR2 SVGEGT. The CDR3 covers 15 residues. CDR3 in DNA: TGTGCCAGCAGTTACTCGTATACGGGAGCTGGGGAGCTGTTTTTT. Its translation is CASSYSYTGAGELFF.

This clonotype occurred a few times. With a far larger clone one base away, a read error is the likely cause. The rearrangement links TRBV27 to TRBJ1-2; D call uncertain. The CDR3 runs to 13 residues. Germline CDR1 is MNHEY and CDR2 is SMNVEV (reference sequence). V was shortened by 10 bases and J by 0 bases, with 12 bases between the two germline ends. This chain's CDR3 is CAIRSPANYGYTF. The CDR3 DNA is TGTGCCATCAGGTCTCCAGCTAACTATGGCTACACCTTC.

This chain links TRBV6-2 or TRBV6-3 with TRBJ2-7; a weak D match, TRBD2 (6 bases). The germline CDR1 and CDR2 sequences are MNHEY and SVGEGT. V dropped 8 bases and J dropped 0 bases, with 20 bases sitting between them. The CDR3 is made up of 16 amino acids. CDR3 sequence reads: CASGAPGAPTSYEQYF. CDR3 coding DNA: TGTGCCAGCGGTGCGCCGGGAGCCCCAACCTCCTACGAGCAGTACTTC.

The rearrangement joins TRBV6-5 to TRBJ1-5; a possible D gene is TRBD1 (5 bases). Germline values: CDR1 MNHEY, CDR2 SVGAGI. The CDR3 contains 13 residues. V was shortened by 2 bases and J by 10 bases, with 12 bases between the two germline ends. In DNA, the CDR3 is TGTGCCAGCAGTTACCAGGGCCGTCATCCCCAGCATTTT. Translation gives CASSYQGRHPQHF.

On this clonotype itself: This probably arose from a read error, given a far larger clone one base away. This chain links TRBV6-5 with TRBJ2-1, with 8 bases aligning to TRBD2. This CDR3 has 14 residues. The germline CDR1 and CDR2 sequences are MNHEY and SVGAGI. V lost 5 bases and J lost 8; bases outside the gene matches: 8. CDR3 DNA: TGTGCCAGCAGTGGCGGGGGGTCCTCGGATGAGCAGTTCTTC. Residues: CASSGGGSSDEQFF.

This clonotype has a handful of counts. This sequence may be a read error, since a much larger clone differs from it by one base. V and J are TRBV20-1 and TRBJ1-2; D gene unclear. The V gene's germline CDR1 is DFQATT and CDR2 SNEGSKA (reference sequence). CDR3 length: 12 residues. With 8 bases removed from V and 6 bases from J, the gap between germline ends came to 16 bases. CDR3 amino acids: CSTSSAGDGYTF. The DNA for the CDR3 is TGCAGTACCTCGTCCGCCGGGGATGGCTACACCTTC.

This clonotype was seen repeatedly, ten times or more. The chain uses TRBV24-1 and TRBJ1-5; 8 bases map to TRBD1. The trim removed 5 bases at V and 4 bases at J, leaving 6 bases unmatched. There are 15 residues in the CDR3. The V gene's germline CDR1 is KGHDR and CDR2 SFDVKD. CDR3 bases: TGTGCCACCAGTGGGGCAGGGGGCCCAAATCAGCCCCAGCATTTT. As protein: CATSGAGGPNQPQHF.

Ten or more counts support this clonotype. Written as DNA, the CDR3 is TGTGCCAGCAGCATCCGCGCCGACTTAGAAGCTTTCTTT. Translation gives CASSIRADLEAFF. The chain joins TRBV7-9 to TRBJ1-1; D is undetermined. The CDR3 is made up of 13 amino acids. Germline CDR1 SEHNR, CDR2 FQNEAQ (reference sequence). V lost 5 bases, J lost 8 bases, and 15 bases lay in between. Full variable domain (missing parts from reference TRBV7-9 and TRBJ1-1): DTGVSQNPRHKITKRGQNVTFRCDPISEHNRLYWYRQTLGQGPEFLTYFQNEAQLEKSRLLSDRFSAERPKGSFSTLEIQRTEQGDSAMYLCASSIRADLEAFFGQGTRLTVV.

This clonotype was seen at least ten times. The V gene is TRBV13, the J gene TRBJ2-5; unclear D gene. V was pared by 4 bases and J by 7 bases, with 10 bases between. The CDR3 consists of 12 residues. Per germline, CDR1 PRHDT and CDR2 FYEKMQ (reference sequence). CDR3 sequence (DNA): TGTGCCAGCAGCTCCTACTTCGGGACCCAGTACTTC. It encodes CASSSYFGTQYF.

A note on this clonotype: A much larger clonotype is one base distant, so this may be a read error. The gene calls are TRBV6-2 or TRBV6-3 and TRBJ2-3, with 11 bases identical to TRBD1. Germline loops: CDR1 MNHEY, CDR2 SVGEGT. CDR3 length equals 16 residues. CDR3 DNA: TGTGCCTGCAGTTATAAGGGACAGGGGGGTACAGATACGCAGTATTTT. Translating it yields CACSYKGQGGTDTQYF.

The V gene is TRBV6-1, the J gene TRBJ2-7, with TRBD1 identical over 11 bases. The germline V gene encodes CDR1 MNHNS and CDR2 SASEGT. After removal of 6 bases from V and 3 bases from J, the junction contained 7 bases not matched to a gene. The CDR3 runs to 15 residues. CDR3 protein: CASRTSGTGGYEQYF. For the CDR3, the DNA is TGTGCCAGCAGGACATCCGGGACAGGGGGCTACGAGCAGTACTTC.

This clonotype has ten or more counts. V is TRBV7-2 and J is TRBJ2-7, with D possibly TRBD1 on 6 matching bases. V shed 5 bases and J shed 0 bases, with 14 bases lying between them. CDR3 length: 15 amino acids. CDR1 and CDR2 from the germline V gene are SGHTA and FQGNSA. This CDR3 is CASSNGQSVSYEQYF. DNA of the CDR3: TGTGCCAGCAGCAACGGACAGTCAGTCTCCTACGAGCAGTACTTC. Full variable domain (rest looked up from reference TRBV7-2 and TRBJ2-7): GAGVSQSPSNKVTEKGKDVELRCDPISGHTALYWYRQSLGQGLEFLIYFQGNSAPDKSGLPSDRFSAERTGGSVSTLTIQRTQQEDSAVYLCASSNGQSVSYEQYFGPGTRLTVT.

This clonotype was counted ten times or more. The chain is built from TRBV5-1 and TRBJ2-3, with 9 bases that match TRBD2. CDR3 length: 16 residues. The V gene end was trimmed by 1 base and the J gene end by 10 bases; junction bases not matched to a gene: 13. The V gene's germline CDR1 is SGHRS and CDR2 YFSETQ. The CDR3 spells CASSLTLAGGPGAQYF. In DNA form, the CDR3 reads TGCGCCAGCAGCTTGACGTTGGCGGGAGGGCCCGGAGCGCAGTATTTT.

This clonotype was seen many times. The rearrangement links TRBV7-2 to TRBJ2-6; no definite D call. The CDR3 covers 13 residues. The germline gives CDR1 SGHTA, CDR2 FQGNSA. V gave up 7 bases and J gave up 2 bases, with 6 bases separating them. The CDR3: CASTLPGANVLTF. DNA of the CDR3: TGTGCCAGCACCCTCCCTGGGGCCAACGTCCTGACTTTC.

The V call is TRBV12-3 or TRBV12-4, the J call TRBJ2-7; a weak D match, TRBD2 (6 bases). The CDR3 extends over 15 amino acids. Trimming shortened V by 3 bases and J by 0 bases, and 12 bases separated the two germline ends. Here the CDR3 reads CASSFSAGISYEQYF. DNA for the CDR3: TGTGCCAGCAGTTTTTCCGCGGGGATCTCCTACGAGCAGTACTTC.

This clonotype was seen repeatedly, ten times or more. This chain links TRBV19 with TRBJ1-4, with 7 nucleotides matching TRBD1. The V and J ends lost 5 bases and 4 bases, in that order; junction bases with no gene match: 1. The CDR3 loop spans 13 amino acids. Germline V CDR1 and CDR2: LNHDA, SQIVND (reference sequence). In nucleotides, the CDR3 is TGTGCCAGTAGTCGACAGGGTAATGAAAAACTGTTTTTT. Its protein is CASSRQGNEKLFF.

This clonotype is classed as medium-sized (0.01 to 0.1%). This chain links TRBV7-2 with TRBJ1-5, with D possibly being TRBD1 (6 bases). Between the trimmed V and J ends, which lost 3 bases and 0 bases, there was a span of 9 bases. The CDR3 loop spans 15 amino acids. Germline assignment: CDR1 SGHTA and CDR2 FQGNSA. The DNA for the CDR3 is TGTGCCAGCAGCTTTCAACAGGGTAGCAATCAGCCCCAGCATTTT. It codes for CASSFQQGSNQPQHF.

About this clonotype: A much bigger clone sits one base away, suggesting this may be a read error. The rearrangement uses TRBV15 and TRBJ2-1; maybe TRBD1 (6 bases). The V end lost 8 bases, the J end lost 11 bases, and 16 bases lay between the germline ends. Looked up from germline, CDR1 is LNHNV and CDR2 is YYDKDF (reference sequence). The length of the CDR3 is 12 residues. This CDR3 is CATGSRDRKQFF. The DNA of the CDR3 is TGTGCCACCGGTAGCCGAGACAGGAAGCAGTTCTTC.